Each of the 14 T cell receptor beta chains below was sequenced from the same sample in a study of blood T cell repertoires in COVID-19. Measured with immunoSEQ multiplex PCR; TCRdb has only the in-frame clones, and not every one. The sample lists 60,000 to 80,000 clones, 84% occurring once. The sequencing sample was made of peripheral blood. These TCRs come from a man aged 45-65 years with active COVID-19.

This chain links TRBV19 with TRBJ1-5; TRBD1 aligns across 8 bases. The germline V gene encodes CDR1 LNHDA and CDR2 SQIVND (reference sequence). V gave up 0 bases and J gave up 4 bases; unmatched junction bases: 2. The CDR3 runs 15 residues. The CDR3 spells CASSIDRGLNQPQHF. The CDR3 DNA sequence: TGTGCCAGTAGTATAGACAGGGGGCTTAATCAGCCCCAGCATTTT.

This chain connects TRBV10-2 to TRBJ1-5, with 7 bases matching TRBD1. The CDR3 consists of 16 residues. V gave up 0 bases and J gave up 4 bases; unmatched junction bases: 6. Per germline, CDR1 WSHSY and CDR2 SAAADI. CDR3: CASSESGRGSNQPQHF. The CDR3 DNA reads TGCGCCAGCAGTGAGTCGGGCAGGGGGTCTAATCAGCCCCAGCATTTT.

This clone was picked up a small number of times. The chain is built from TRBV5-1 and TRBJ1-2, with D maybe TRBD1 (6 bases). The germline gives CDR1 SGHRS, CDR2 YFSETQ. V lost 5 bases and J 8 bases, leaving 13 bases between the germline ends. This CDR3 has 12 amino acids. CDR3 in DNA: TGCGCCAGCAGTTCCTACAGGGAGGGCTACACCTTC. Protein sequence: CASSSYREGYTF.

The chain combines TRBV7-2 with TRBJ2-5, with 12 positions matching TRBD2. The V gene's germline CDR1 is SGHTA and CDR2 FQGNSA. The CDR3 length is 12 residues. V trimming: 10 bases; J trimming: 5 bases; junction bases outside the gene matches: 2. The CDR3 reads CATLAGGETQYF. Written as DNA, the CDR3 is TGTGCCACCCTAGCGGGGGGGGAGACCCAGTACTTC.

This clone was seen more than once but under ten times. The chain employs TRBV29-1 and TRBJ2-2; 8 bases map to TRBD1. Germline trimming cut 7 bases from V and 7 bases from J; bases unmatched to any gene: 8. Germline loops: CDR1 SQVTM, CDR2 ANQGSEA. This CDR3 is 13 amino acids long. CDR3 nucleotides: TGCAGCGCCGGGACAGGCGGGCGCGGGGAGCTGTTTTTT. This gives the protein CSAGTGGRGELFF.

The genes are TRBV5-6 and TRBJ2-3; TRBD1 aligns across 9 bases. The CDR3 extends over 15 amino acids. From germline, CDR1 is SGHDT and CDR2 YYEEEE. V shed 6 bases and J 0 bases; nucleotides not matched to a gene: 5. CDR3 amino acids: CASKRGTGSTDTQYF. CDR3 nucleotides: TGTGCCAGCAAACGTGGGACAGGGAGCACAGATACGCAGTATTTT.

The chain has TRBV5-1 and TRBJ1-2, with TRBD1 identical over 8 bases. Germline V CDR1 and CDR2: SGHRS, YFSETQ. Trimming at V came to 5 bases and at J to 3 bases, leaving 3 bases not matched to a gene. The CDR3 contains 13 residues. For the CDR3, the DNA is TGCGCCAGCAGTCCGACAGGGGACTATGGCTACACCTTC. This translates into CASSPTGDYGYTF.

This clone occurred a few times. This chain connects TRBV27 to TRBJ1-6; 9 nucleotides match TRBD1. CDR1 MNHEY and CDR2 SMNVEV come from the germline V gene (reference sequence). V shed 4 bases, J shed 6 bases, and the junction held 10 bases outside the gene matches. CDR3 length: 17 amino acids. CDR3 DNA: TGTGCCAGCAGTTCCGGGACAGGGTCGGTCCTTAATTCACCCCTCCACTTT. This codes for CASSSGTGSVLNSPLHF.

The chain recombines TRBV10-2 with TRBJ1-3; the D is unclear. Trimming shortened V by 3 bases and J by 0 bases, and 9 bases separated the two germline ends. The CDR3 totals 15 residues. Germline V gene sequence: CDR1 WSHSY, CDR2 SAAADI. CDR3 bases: TGCGCCAGCAGTGAATCGGGGAGCTCTGGAAACACCATATATTTT. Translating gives CASSESGSSGNTIYF.

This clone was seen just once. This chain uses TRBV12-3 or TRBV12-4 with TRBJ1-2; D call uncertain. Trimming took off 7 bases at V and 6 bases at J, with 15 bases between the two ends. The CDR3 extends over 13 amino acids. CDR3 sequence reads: CASTPTLRDGYTF. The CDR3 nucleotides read TGTGCCAGCACCCCGACGTTACGGGATGGCTACACCTTC.

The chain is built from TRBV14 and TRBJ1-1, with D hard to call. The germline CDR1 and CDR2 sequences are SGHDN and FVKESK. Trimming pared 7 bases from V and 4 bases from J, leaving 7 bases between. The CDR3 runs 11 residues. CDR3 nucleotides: TGTGCCAGCACACGGGGCACTGAAGCTTTCTTT. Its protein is CASTRGTEAFF.

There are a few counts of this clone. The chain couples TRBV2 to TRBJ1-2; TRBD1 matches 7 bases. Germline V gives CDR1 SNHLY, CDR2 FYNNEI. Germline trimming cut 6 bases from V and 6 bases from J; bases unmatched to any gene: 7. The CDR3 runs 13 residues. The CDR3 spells CASRYSTGNGYTF. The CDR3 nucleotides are TGTGCCAGCAGATACTCGACAGGGAATGGCTACACCTTC.

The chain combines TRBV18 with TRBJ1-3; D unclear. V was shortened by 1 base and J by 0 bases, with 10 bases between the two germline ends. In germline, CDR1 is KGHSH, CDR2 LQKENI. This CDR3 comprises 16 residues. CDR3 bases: TGTGCCAGCTCACCACGAGAGCGGGCCTCTGGAAACACCATATATTTT. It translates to CASSPRERASGNTIYF.

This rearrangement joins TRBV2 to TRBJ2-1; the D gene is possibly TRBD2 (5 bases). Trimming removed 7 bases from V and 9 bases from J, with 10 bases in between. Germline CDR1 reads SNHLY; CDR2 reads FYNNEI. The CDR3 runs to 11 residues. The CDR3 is CASTRGGEQFF. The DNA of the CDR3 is TGTGCCAGCACCCGGGGTGGTGAGCAGTTCTTC.